This record looks at one T cell receptor (beta chain) sequence and its context. The sample comes from a study of cytomegalovirus exposure and HLA in healthy donors. The germline gives CDR1 SEHNR, CDR2 FQNEAQ (reference sequence). CDR3 length: 15 amino acids. The trim removed 5 bases at V and 3 bases at J, leaving 6 bases unmatched. The PCR made use of 60 Vbeta and 13 Jbeta primers. Here immunoSEQ multiplex PCR was the method, and the copy in TCRdb shows in-frame clones only, minus some. Here the sample spans 200,000 to 300,000 clones, around four fifths being singletons. The gene calls are TRBV7-9 and TRBJ1-2; TRBD1 agrees at 10 bases. Source material: PBMCs. The TCR originated in a woman aged 40 to 55 in good health and CMV-seropositive. Written as DNA, the CDR3 is TGTGCCAGCAGCAACCGGGACAGGGGATACTATGGCTACACCTTC. Residues: CASSNRDRGYYGYTF.